This T cell receptor beta chain was documented in a study of blood T cell repertoires in COVID-19. The CDR3 spans 17 residues. Seattle's cohort entered during active infection and was followed longitudinally. Original handling: Reference gene primer amplification gave nucleated cell count estimates. Measured with immunoSEQ multiplex PCR; TCRdb has only the in-frame clones, and not every one. V, J and clone size reflect that table, while D and trimming were determined from the DNA. The sample includes hundreds of thousands of clones, about 90% seen only once; the top ten take 0.75% to 1%. The rearrangement joins TRBV21-1 to TRBJ2-3; the table names TRBD1, a call not compared with the DNA. TRBV21-1 is termed a pseudogene. Sequences were obtained from peripheral blood. This TCR derives from a man aged 55 to 70 with COVID-19, enrolled during active disease. This chain's CDR3 is CASSNIRRQGAADTQYF. In DNA, the CDR3 is TGTGCCAGCAGCAATATACGGAGACAGGGGGCGGCAGATACGCAGTATTTT.